This T cell receptor beta chain was profiled in a study of technical replicates of blood from several donors (dated by TCRdb to 2016 to 2017). From the germline V gene (reference sequence), CDR1 is MNHNY and CDR2 is SVGAGI. Measured from the cysteine to the phenylalanine, the CDR3 is 16 residues long. CDR3 DNA is the only sequence kept; it has 48 bases, read in frame from the first base. Relative to germline, V is missing 2 bases and J is missing 2 bases, with 5 bases of the junction outside any gene match. As concerns this clone: The clone's antigen remains unknown. Per-base quality was not reported, and no clone a single base away is much larger than it.

Receptor libraries were prepared by the immunoSEQ multiplex PCR assay. In its TCRdb copy, this immuneACCESS table keeps in-frame sequences only and misses some clones. Where compared with another copy, unresolved V genes explain less than half of these, and the others have no known cause. The sample contains around 80,000 clones, about 98% of them found a single time. More than 0.12% of the sample is taken by the ten largest. The sequence was obtained from a human donor in good health. Source material: T cells isolated from PBMCs. The sequence links TRBV6-6 to TRBJ2-7, and 11 bases in between align with TRBD2. The CDR3 region: CASSYVKTSGTYEQYF. The DNA is TGTGCCAGCAGTTACGTAAAGACTAGCGGGACCTACGAGCAGTACTTC.